This T cell receptor (beta chain) was identified during a study of blood T cell repertoires in COVID-19. Germline values: CDR1 SGHDT, CDR2 YYEEEE. Trimming stripped 1 base from V and 1 base from J, with 5 bases between. This CDR3 comprises 13 residues. This clone was picked up a small number of times. Other DNA sequences in this sample translate to the same CDR3. Only in-frame clones appear in the TCRdb table, and some are missing; sequencing was by immunoSEQ multiplex PCR. The sample consists of approximately 290,000 clones, 80% to 85% of them appearing once. This clonotype was obtained from a person aged 65-85 years with COVID-19, enrolled during active disease. Sequenced: peripheral blood. The rearrangement uses TRBV5-6 and TRBJ1-1; D unresolved. The DNA of the CDR3 is TGTGCCAGCAGCTTGCCCAGGAACACTGAAGCTTTCTTT. Translation gives CASSLPRNTEAFF.